The present T cell receptor (beta chain) was sequenced within a study of T cells in Graves' hyperthyroidism and ophthalmopathy (dated by TCRdb to the late 2010s). Regarding the complete study: Peripheral blood samples were taken at initial diagnosis, before any treatment was given. A discovery cohort of about a hundred patients, about 40 with Graves' ophthalmopathy and 57 with stable Graves' hyperthyroidism, was used to find distinguishing TCR V-J signatures. Prospective prediction of ophthalmopathy was tested in an independent validation cohort of fewer than 20 hyperthyroidism patients and 15 to 17 patients who later progressed to ophthalmopathy. The 75 to 100 discovery patients were randomly split 7:3 into training and test sets. Thyroid tissue and blood T-cell repertoires from six or seven Graves' hyperthyroidism patients were also compared in the study. Following sampling, methimazole starting at 30 mg daily was given to hyperthyroidism patients, and high-dose intravenous methylprednisolone was given to ophthalmopathy patients. The paper reports TCR Vbeta CDR3 sequencing of over 130 peripheral blood samples: 40 or so ophthalmopathy, fewer than 85 hyperthyroidism and about 17 progressor patients. Overall results and qualifications from the work: In validation, the model predicted progression to ophthalmopathy a median of 6.5 months before onset, with about 71% sensitivity and 72.22% specificity. Ophthalmopathy was separated from stable hyperthyroidism by a 13 V-J signature model, with around 90% sensitivity and 81% to 82% specificity obtained in cross-validation and 80%/75% obtained in testing. Most expanded thyroid clonotypes (frequency above 0.001) were also detected in blood, a finding suggesting that blood repertoires may reflect thyroid immune responses. Sample size was not statistically predetermined, and blinding of investigators to group allocation was not performed.

CDR1 and CDR2 are read off the germline V gene as MDHEN and SYDVKM. The CDR3 runs 15 residues from the cysteine to the phenylalanine. CDR3 DNA only is kept here, 45 bases in frame from base 1. V was cut back by 8 bases and J by 1 base, leaving a gap of 17 bases between them. The TCR beta CDR3 regions were amplified from the RNA transcripts. The TCR CDR3 was subjected to a first round of RT-PCR using the HTBI primer set and the Qiagen OneStep RT-PCR kit. Libraries were constructed in a second round of multiplex PCR, after which size selection and purification were performed. Paired-end sequencing of the libraries was performed with 100 bp reads on an Illumina HiSeq2000. The original pipeline was this. SOAPnuke was used to process the raw data, removing reads that contained adapters or uncalled bases, had a mean Phred below 15, or lacked an exact match to the constant primer or identifier. High-quality paired reads were merged using COPE v1.2.5, and each unique nucleotide sequence was defined as a clonotype. MiTCR v1.1 was used to align the clonotypes against IMGT TRBV, TRBD and TRBJ reference segments. The analysis was restricted to V-J combinations with a frequency above 0.0001, which together covered 99% to 99.2% of the repertoires. The TCS score was defined as the ratio of F50 (clonal expansion) to E x V (chaos), calculated using BLOSUM62-based TCRdist between CDR3 peptides within each V-J. Welch's t-statistics and random forest reduced fewer than 550 V-J features to fewer than 15, which were used in a naive Bayes classifier (R e1071). Using fastp trimming at Q25 and MiXCR clonotype assembly, TCRdb reanalyzed the public sequencing data and kept in-frame beta chains. A single entry per CDR3 protein holds the most common genes and DNA from its merged rows. In this record, the V and J calls reflect TCRdb's handling and not the investigators' own analysis. Recorded for this sample are 500,000 to 750,000 distinct CDR3 sequences; approximately 15% of them occurred a single time. The top ten constitute around 7% of the sample.

Many counts were recorded for this clonotype. Its antigen target is currently unknown. No much larger clonotype is one base removed from it; base qualities were not supplied. Ophthalmopathy patients had moderately to severely active disease, with a Clinical Activity Score of 3 or more, a NOSPECS grade of 4 or more, and a disease duration of less than 3 months. Any patient with an uncontrolled infection, another autoimmune disease, pregnancy or lactation was excluded. Clinical symptoms, serum thyroxine and TRAb, thyroid ultrasound, and orbital computed tomography formed the basis for the diagnoses. Ficoll-Paque density gradient centrifugation was used to isolate PBMCs from about 10 ml of fresh peripheral blood. Trizol reagent was used to extract total RNA, and RNA quality was then checked on an Agilent 2100 Bioanalyzer.

Source material: blood. This clonotype originated in a woman aged 18-30 years with Graves' ophthalmopathy. The rearrangement joined TRBV28 to TRBJ1-2; no D gene can be assigned with confidence. The CDR3 protein: CASELGSAGNYGYTF. The DNA sequence is as follows: TGTGCCAGCGAGTTGGGGAGTGCGGGTAACTATGGCTACACCTTC.